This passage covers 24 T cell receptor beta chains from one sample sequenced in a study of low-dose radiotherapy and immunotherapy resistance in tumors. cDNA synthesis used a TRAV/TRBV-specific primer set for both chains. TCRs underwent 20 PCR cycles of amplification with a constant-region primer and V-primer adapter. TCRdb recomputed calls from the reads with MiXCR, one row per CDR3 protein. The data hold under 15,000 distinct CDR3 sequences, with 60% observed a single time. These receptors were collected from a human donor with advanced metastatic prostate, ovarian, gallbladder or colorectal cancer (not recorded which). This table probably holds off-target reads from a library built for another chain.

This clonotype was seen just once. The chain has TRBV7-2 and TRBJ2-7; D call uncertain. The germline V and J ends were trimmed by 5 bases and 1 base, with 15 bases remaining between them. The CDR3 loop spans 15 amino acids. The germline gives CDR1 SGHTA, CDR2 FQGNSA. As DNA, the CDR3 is TGTGCCAGCAGCGCAACGCTCGTAGGGTCCTACGAGCAGTACTTC. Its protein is CASSATLVGSYEQYF.

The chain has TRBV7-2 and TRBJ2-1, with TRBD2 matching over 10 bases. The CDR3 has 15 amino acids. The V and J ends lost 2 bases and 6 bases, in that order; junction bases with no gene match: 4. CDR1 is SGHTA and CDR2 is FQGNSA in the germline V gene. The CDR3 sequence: CASSLRAGGPNEQFF. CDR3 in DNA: TGTGCCAGCAGCTTACGAGCGGGGGGGCCCAATGAGCAGTTCTTC.

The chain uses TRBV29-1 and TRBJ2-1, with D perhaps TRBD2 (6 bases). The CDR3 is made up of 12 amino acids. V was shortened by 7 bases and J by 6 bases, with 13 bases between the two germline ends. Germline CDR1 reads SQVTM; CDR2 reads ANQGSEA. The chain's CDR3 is CSALLAANEQFF. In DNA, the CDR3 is TGCAGCGCTTTACTAGCTGCCAATGAGCAGTTCTTC.

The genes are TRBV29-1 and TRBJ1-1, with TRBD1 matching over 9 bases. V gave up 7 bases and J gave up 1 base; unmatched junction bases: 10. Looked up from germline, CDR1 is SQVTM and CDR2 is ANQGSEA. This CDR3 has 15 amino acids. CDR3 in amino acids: CSERGTGLANTEAFF. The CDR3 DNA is TGCAGCGAGAGGGGGACAGGGTTAGCGAACACTGAAGCTTTCTTT.

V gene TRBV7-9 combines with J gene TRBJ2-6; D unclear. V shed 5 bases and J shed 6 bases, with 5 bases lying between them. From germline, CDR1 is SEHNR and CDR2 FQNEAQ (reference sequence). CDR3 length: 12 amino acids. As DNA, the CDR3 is TGTGCCAGCAGCCCGTCGGCCAACGTCCTGACTTTC. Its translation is CASSPSANVLTF. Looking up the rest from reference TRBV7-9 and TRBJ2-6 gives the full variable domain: DTGVSQNPRHKITKRGQNVTFRCDPISEHNRLYWYRQTLGQGPEFLTYFQNEAQLEKSRLLSDRFSAERPKGSFSTLEIQRTEQGDSAMYLCASSPSANVLTFGAGSRLTVL.

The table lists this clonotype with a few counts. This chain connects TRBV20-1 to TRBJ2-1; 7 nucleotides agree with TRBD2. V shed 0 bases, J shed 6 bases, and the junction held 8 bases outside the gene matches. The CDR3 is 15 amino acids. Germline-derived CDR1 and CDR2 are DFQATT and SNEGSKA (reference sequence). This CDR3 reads CSARDPAGYGNEQFF. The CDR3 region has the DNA TGCAGTGCTAGAGATCCAGCGGGGTACGGCAATGAGCAGTTCTTC.

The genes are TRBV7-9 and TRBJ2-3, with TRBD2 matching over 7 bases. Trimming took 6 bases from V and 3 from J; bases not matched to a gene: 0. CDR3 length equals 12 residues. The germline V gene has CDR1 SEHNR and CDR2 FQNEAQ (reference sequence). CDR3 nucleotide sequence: TGTGCCAGCAGGCGGGGGACAGATACGCAGTATTTT. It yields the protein CASRRGTDTQYF.

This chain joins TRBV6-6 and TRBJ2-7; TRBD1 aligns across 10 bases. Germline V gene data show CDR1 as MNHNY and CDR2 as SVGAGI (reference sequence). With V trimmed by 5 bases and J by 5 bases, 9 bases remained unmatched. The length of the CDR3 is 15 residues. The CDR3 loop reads CASSRPGTGVDEQYF. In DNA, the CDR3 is TGTGCCAGCAGTAGACCCGGGACAGGGGTCGACGAGCAGTACTTC.

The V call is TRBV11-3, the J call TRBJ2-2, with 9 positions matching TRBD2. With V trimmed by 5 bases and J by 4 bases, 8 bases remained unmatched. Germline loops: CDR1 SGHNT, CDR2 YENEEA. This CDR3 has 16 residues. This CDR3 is CASSPGTSWSTGELFF. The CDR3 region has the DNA TGTGCCAGCAGCCCAGGGACTAGCTGGAGCACCGGGGAGCTGTTTTTT.

The CDR3 protein is CASSLNEQYF. CDR3 DNA: TGTGCCAGCAGTTTAAACGAGCAGTACTTC. The V and J genes are TRBV28 and TRBJ2-7, with D unresolved. Trimming stripped 2 bases from V and 5 bases from J, with 1 base between. The CDR3 contains 10 residues. The germline V gene encodes CDR1 MDHEN and CDR2 SYDVKM. Combining the CDR3 with reference TRBV28 and TRBJ2-7 gives the whole variable domain DVKVTQSSRYLVKRTGEKVFLECVQDMDHENMFWYRQDPGLGLRLIYFSYDVKMKEKGDIPEGYSVSREKKERFSLILESASTNQTSMYLCASSLNEQYFGPGTRLTVT.

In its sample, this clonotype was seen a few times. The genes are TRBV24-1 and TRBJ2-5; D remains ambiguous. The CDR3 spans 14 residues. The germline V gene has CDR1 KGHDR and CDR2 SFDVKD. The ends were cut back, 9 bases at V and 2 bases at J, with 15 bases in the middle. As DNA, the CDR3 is TGTGCCACCCAAAGTGGAGCCGCGCAAGAGACCCAGTACTTC. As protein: CATQSGAAQETQYF.

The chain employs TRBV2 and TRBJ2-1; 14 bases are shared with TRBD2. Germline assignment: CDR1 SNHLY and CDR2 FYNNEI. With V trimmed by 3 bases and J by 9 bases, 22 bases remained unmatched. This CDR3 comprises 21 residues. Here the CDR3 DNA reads TGTGCCAGCAGTGACGGCCCAGGGACTAGCGGGAGCTGGGCACTACGGGGTGAGCAGTTCTTC. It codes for CASSDGPGTSGSWALRGEQFF.

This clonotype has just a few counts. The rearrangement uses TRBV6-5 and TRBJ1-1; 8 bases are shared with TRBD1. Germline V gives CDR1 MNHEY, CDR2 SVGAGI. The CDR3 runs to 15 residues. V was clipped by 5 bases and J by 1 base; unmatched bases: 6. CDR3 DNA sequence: TGTGCCAGCAGTGTGGGGCAGGGGGCGAACACTGAAGCTTTCTTT. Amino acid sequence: CASSVGQGANTEAFF.

CDR3 sequence (DNA): TGTGCCAGCAGTGATGGGAGCGGGATGAACACTGAAGCTTTCTTT. Translation gives CASSDGSGMNTEAFF. The chain employs TRBV2 and TRBJ1-1, with D uncertain. Trimming cost V 3 bases and J 0 bases, with 11 bases left between them. Germline CDR1 is SNHLY and CDR2 is FYNNEI. This CDR3 contains 15 residues.

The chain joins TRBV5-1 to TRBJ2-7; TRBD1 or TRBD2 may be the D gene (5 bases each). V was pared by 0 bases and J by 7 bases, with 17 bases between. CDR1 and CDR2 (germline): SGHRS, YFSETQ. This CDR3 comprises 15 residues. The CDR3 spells CASSLGGTDSREQYF. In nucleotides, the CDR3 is TGCGCCAGCAGCTTGGGAGGGACGGACTCTCGGGAGCAGTACTTC.

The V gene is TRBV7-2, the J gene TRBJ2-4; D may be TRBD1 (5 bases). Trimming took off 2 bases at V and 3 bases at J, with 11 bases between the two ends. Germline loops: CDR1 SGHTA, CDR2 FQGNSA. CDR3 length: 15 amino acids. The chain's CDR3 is CASSLLLGVKNIQYF. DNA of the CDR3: TGTGCCAGCAGCTTATTGCTAGGGGTCAAAAACATTCAGTACTTC.

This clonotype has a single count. The CDR3 loop reads CASSVAGLEGYNEQFF. As DNA, the CDR3 is TGTGCCAGCAGCGTAGCCGGACTAGAGGGCTACAATGAGCAGTTCTTC. The chain combines TRBV9 with TRBJ2-1; 7 bases are a match to TRBD2. CDR1 is SGDLS, CDR2 YYNGEE, per germline. The length of the CDR3 is 16 residues. V was pared by 0 bases and J by 3 bases, with 6 bases of the junction left unmatched.

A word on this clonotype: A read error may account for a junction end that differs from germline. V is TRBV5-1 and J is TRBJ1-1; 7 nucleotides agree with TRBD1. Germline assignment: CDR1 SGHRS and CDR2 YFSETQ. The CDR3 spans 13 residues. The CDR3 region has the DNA TGCGCCAGCAACTTGGCCGGGACAGTTGAAGCTTTCTTT. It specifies CASNLAGTVEAFF.

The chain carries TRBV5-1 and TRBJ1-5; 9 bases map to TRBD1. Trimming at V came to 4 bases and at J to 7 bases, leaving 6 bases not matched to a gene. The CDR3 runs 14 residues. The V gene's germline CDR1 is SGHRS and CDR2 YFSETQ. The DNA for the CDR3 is TGCGCCAGCAGCGCTGGACAGGGGTCCCAGCCCCAGCATTTT. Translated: CASSAGQGSQPQHF.

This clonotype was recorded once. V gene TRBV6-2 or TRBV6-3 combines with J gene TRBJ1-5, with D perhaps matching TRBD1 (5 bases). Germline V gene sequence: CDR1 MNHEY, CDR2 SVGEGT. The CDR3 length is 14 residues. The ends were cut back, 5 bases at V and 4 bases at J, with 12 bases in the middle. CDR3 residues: CASSEVGGNQPQHF. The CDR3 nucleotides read TGTGCCAGCAGTGAAGTGGGGGGGAATCAGCCCCAGCATTTT.

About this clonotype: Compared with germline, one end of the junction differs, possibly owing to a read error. The CDR3 protein is CASRLAGYEQYF. DNA of the CDR3: TGTGCCAGCAGGTTAGCGGGGTACGAGCAGTACTTC. The rearrangement joins TRBV7-2 to TRBJ2-7, with 8 bases fitting TRBD2. CDR1 SGHTA and CDR2 FQGNSA come from the germline V gene. This CDR3 comprises 12 residues.

As DNA, the CDR3 is TGTGCCAGCAGTACTGGCGGGGGGAACTACAATGAGCAGTTCTTC. Translating it yields CASSTGGGNYNEQFF. This chain links TRBV6-1 with TRBJ2-1; TRBD2 agrees at 8 bases. Germline V gene lookup returns CDR1 MNHNS and CDR2 SASEGT. This CDR3 spans 15 amino acids. With 5 bases clipped from V and 3 bases from J, the junction kept 6 bases outside the gene matches.

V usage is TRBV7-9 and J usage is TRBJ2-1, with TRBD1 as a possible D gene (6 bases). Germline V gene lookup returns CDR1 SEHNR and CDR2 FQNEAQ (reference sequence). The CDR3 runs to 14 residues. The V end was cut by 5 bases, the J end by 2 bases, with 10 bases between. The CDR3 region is CASSPRDTYNEQFF. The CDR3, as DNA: TGTGCCAGCAGCCCCCGGGACACCTACAATGAGCAGTTCTTC.

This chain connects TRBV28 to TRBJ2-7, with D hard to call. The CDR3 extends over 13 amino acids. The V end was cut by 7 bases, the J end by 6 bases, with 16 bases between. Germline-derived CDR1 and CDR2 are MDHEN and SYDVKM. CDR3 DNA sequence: TGTGCCAGCATTTTGAGGCAGGCCTTCGAGCAGTACTTC. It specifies CASILRQAFEQYF.